This T cell receptor (beta chain) originates from a study of tumor and adjacent non-tumor tissue in lung cancer. Study-wide background: On average, productive TCRbeta reads reached about 4.17 million per sample. General study findings and limits: In normal lung, the top 100 clones were significantly more dominant than in tumor. Patients with more diverse tumor TCRs had worse survival. TCR diversity was significantly greater in tumor than normal lung tissue.

About this clonotype itself: Its antigen is not known. The junction and the germline gene differ at one end; a read error may be behind it.

RNA was extracted from bulk tissue without any cell sorting. More than 3 cm separated this lung sample from the edge of the tumor. The CDR3 consists of 11 residues. The germline V gene encodes CDR1 SGHAT and CDR2 FQNNGV. The library came from three nested PCR rounds adapted from ARM-PCR protocols. MiXCR, run by TCRdb on the multiplex PCR reads, gives a single entry per CDR3 protein. The sample carries 90,000 to 110,000 distinct CDR3 sequences, 60% to 80% recorded once. The sequence was obtained from a man between 60 and 75 years old with non-small cell lung cancer. Material: distant non-tumor lung tissue. The gene calls are TRBV11-2 and TRBJ2-3; D is perhaps TRBD2 (7 bases). CDR3 in amino acids: CASGLEGGAVF. The CDR3, as DNA: TGTGCCAGCGGCTTAGAGGGGGGGGCAGTATTT.